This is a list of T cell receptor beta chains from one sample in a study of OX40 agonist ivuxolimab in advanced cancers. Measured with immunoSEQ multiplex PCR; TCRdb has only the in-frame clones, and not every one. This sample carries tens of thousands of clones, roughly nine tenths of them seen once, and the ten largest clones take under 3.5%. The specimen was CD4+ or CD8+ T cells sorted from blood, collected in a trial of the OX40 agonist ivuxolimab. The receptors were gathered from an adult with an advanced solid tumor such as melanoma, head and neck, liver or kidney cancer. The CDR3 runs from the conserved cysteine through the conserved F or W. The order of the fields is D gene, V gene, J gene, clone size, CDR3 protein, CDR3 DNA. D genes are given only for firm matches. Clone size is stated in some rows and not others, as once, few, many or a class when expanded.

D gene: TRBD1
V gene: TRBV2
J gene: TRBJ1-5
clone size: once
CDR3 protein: CASTVNRGNDQPQHF
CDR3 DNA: TGTGCCAGCACCGTGAACAGGGGAAATGATCAGCCCCAGCATTTT

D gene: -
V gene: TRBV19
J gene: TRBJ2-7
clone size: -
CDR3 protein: CASSTSAGGGQYF
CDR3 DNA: TGTGCCAGTAGTACCTCGGCAGGCGGCGGGCAGTACTTC

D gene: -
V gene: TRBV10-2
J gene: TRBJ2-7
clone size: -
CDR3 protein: CASRPRTDAYEQYF
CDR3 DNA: TGCGCCAGCAGGCCCCGGACGGATGCCTACGAGCAGTACTTC

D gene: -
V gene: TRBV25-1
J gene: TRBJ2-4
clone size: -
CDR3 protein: CASSEALGEAEIQYF
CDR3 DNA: TGTGCCAGCAGTGAAGCATTAGGGGAGGCTGAGATTCAGTACTTC

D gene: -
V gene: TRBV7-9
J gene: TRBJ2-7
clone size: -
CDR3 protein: CASSGGGLVSGEQYF
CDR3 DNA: TGTGCCAGCAGCGGGGGTGGATTAGTCAGCGGTGAGCAGTACTTC

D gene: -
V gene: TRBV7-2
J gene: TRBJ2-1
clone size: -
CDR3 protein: CASSQSYNEQFF
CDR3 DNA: TGTGCCAGCAGCCAGTCCTACAATGAGCAGTTCTTC

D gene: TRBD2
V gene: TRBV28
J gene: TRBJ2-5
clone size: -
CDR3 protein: CASRLAGEETQYF
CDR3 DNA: TGTGCCAGCAGGTTAGCGGGAGAAGAGACCCAGTACTTC

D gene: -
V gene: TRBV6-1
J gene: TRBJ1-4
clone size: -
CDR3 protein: CASMRGEPEKLFF
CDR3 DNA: TGTGCCAGCATGAGGGGAGAACCCGAAAAACTGTTTTTT

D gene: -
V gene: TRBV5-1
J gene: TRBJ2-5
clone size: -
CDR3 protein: CASSSSWETQYF
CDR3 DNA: TGCGCCAGCAGCTCCTCTTGGGAGACCCAGTACTTC

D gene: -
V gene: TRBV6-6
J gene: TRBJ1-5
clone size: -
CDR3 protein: CASSYLEASQHF
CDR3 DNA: TGTGCCAGCAGTTACCTAGAGGCGTCCCAGCATTTT

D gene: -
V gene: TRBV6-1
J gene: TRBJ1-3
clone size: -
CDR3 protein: CASSRGLSGNTIYF
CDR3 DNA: TGTGCCTCCTCAAGGGGACTCTCTGGAAACACCATATATTTT

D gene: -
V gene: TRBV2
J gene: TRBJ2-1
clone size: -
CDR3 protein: CASSSRVTEQFF
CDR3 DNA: TGTGCCAGCAGCTCCAGGGTAACTGAGCAGTTCTTC

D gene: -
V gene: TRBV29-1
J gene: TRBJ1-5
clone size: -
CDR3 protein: CSVRNSNQPQHF
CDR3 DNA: TGCAGCGTGAGGAATAGCAATCAGCCCCAGCATTTT

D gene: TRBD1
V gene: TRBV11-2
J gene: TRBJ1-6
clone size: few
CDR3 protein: CASSLVATGVSPLHF
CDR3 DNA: TGTGCCAGCAGCTTAGTAGCGACAGGGGTGTCACCCCTCCACTTT

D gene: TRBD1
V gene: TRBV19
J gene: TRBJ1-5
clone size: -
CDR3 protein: CASSWTGEGAQPQHF
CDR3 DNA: TGTGCCAGTAGTTGGACAGGGGAAGGGGCTCAGCCCCAGCATTTT

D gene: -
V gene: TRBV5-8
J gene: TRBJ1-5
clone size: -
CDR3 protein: CASSLGQLYNQPQHF
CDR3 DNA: TGTGCCAGCAGCTTGGGACAGCTTTACAATCAGCCCCAGCATTTT

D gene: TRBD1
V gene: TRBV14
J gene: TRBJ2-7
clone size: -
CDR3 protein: CASSHYTTGTGPTYEQYF
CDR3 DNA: TGTGCCAGCAGCCATTATACAACCGGGACAGGGCCAACCTACGAGCAGTACTTC

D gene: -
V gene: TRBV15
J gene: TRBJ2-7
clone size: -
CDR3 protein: CATSRGARASSSYEQYF
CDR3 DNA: TGTGCCACCAGCAGAGGCGCGAGGGCCTCGAGCTCCTACGAGCAGTACTTC

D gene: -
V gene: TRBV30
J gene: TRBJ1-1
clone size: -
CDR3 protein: CAWARGQNTEAFF
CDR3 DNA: TGTGCCTGGGCGAGGGGACAGAACACTGAAGCTTTCTTT

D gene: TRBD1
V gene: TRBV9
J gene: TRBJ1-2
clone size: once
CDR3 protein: CASSAGTGESYGYTF
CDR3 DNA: TGTGCCAGCAGCGCCGGGACAGGGGAAAGCTATGGCTACACCTTC

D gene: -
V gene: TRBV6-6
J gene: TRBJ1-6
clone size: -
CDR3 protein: CATRRGGSPLHF
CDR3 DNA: TGTGCCACCCGTCGGGGTGGTTCACCCCTCCACTTT

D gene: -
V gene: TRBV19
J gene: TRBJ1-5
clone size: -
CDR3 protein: CASNPRAQRGSNQPQHF
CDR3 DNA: TGTGCCAGTAACCCAAGGGCCCAGCGGGGTAGCAATCAGCCCCAGCATTTT

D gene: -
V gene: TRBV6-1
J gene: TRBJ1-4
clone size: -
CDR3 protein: CASSELQINEKLFF
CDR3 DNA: TGTGCCAGCAGTGAACTTCAGATTAATGAAAAACTGTTTTTT

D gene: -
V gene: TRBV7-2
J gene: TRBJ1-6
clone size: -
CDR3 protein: CASSTRGGSYNSPLHF
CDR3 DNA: TGTGCCAGCAGCACTCGAGGGGGCTCCTATAATTCACCCCTCCACTTT

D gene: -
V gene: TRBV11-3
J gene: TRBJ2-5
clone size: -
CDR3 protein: CASSLGTQETQYF
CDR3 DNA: TGTGCCAGCAGCTTAGGGACTCAAGAGACCCAGTACTTC

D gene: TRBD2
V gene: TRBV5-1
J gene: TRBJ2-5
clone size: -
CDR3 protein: CASSFSGIEETQYF
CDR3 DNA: TGCGCCAGCAGCTTTAGCGGGATAGAGGAGACCCAGTACTTC

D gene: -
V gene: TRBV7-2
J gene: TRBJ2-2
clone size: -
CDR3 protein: CASGRSGDTGELFF
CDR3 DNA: TGTGCCAGCGGTCGGAGTGGGGACACCGGGGAGCTGTTTTTT

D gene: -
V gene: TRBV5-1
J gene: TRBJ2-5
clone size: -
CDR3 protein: CASRASGTQETQYF
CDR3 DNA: TGCGCCAGCAGGGCCTCCGGGACGCAAGAGACCCAGTACTTC

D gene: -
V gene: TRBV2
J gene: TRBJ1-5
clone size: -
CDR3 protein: CASSESGNQPQHF
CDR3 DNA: TGTGCCAGCAGTGAATCCGGGAATCAGCCCCAGCATTTT

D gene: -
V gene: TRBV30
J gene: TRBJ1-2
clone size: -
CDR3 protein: CAWSNKWGGYTF
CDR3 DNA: TGTGCCTGGAGCAATAAGTGGGGTGGCTACACCTTC

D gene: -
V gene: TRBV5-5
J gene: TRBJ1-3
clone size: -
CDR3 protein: CASSYKPFGDTIYF
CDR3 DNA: TGTGCCAGCAGCTATAAACCCTTCGGAGACACCATATATTTT

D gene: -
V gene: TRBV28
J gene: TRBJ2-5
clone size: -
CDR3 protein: CASSSAGNYQETQYF
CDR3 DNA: TGTGCCAGCAGTTCCGCGGGTAATTACCAAGAGACCCAGTACTTC

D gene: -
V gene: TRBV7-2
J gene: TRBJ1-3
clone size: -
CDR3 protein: CASSRDFPNTIYF
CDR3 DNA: TGTGCCAGCAGCCGGGATTTCCCAAACACCATATATTTT

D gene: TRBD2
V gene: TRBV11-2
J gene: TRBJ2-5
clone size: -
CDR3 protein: CASRPGTKKETQYF
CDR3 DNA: TGTGCCAGCAGGCCAGGGACTAAGAAAGAGACCCAGTACTTC

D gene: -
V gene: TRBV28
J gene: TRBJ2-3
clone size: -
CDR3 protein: CASSLGAMDTQYF
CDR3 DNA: TGTGCCAGCAGTTTAGGGGCTATGGATACGCAGTATTTT